The present T cell receptor beta chain was sequenced within a study of blood T cell repertoires in COVID-19. The overall study: Samples came from the United States, Italy and Spain, spanning acute and convalescent COVID-19. In each case, the material was cDNA or gDNA derived from T cells, B-cell-depleted T cells, or PBMCs.

V dropped 10 bases and J dropped 7 bases, with 16 bases sitting between them. Germline-derived CDR1 and CDR2 are MDHEN and SYDVKM. This CDR3 is 12 amino acids long. In the study's own analysis: From reference gene primer amplification, estimates of nucleated cell counts were derived. Only in-frame clones appear in the TCRdb table, and some are missing; sequencing was by immunoSEQ multiplex PCR. Clone size and the V and J calls come from that table; the DNA yielded D and trimming. The sample lists 60,000 to 85,000 clones, roughly 79% occurring once. Sequencing was carried out using peripheral blood. This rearrangement joins TRBV28 to TRBJ1-1; D not resolved. This TCR derives from a man between 65 and 85 years old with acute or convalescent COVID-19. This CDR3 is CATTRTGDEAFF. The CDR3 DNA reads as TGTGCCACCACAAGGACGGGAGATGAAGCTTTCTTT.